This TCR beta chain came from a study of T cell repertoires in cytomegalovirus infection. Background on the study: Indications came from public TCR beta signatures; they pointed to CMV infection and to a matching HLA type. Study findings and constraints: The ex vivo response was dominated by HLA-C-restricted CMV-specific TCR beta clonotypes.

TCRdb called the reads again in MiXCR, with one record for every CDR3 protein. The sample has about 740,000 distinct CDR3 sequences; less than 40% are singletons. This clonotype was seen at least ten times. Its specificity is not known. Unmatched junction bases numbered 11, after V lost 5 bases and J lost 3 bases. CDR1 is SGHTA, CDR2 FQGNSA, per germline. The CDR3 contains 18 residues. The sequence came from a human donor in good health (CMV status not recorded). Some clones in this sample may be carry-over from other donors' samples. The V call is TRBV7-2, the J call TRBJ2-4; 12 bases map to TRBD2. Sequencing used PBMCs. In DNA form, the CDR3 reads TGTGCCAGCAGCCCCGGACTAGCGGGGAAAAGGGGCAAAAACATTCAGTACTTC. Translated: CASSPGLAGKRGKNIQYF. The entire variable domain, with the rest obtained from reference TRBV7-2 and TRBJ2-4, is as follows: GAGVSQSPSNKVTEKGKDVELRCDPISGHTALYWYRQSLGQGLEFLIYFQGNSAPDKSGLPSDRFSAERTGGSVSTLTIQRTQQEDSAVYLCASSPGLAGKRGKNIQYFGAGTRLSVL.